This TCR beta chain derives from a study of CD8 T cells in Susac syndrome. Germline V gene lookup returns CDR1 SQVTM and CDR2 ANQGSEA. Trimming removed 1 base from V and 4 bases from J, with 6 bases in between. The CDR3 has 12 amino acids. Study findings and constraints: The study recognized that the number of individuals in its TCR sequencing and HLA analysis was relatively small.

Through negative isolation, CD4+ and CD8+ T cells were obtained, while TEMRA cells were enriched using FACS. RNA was extracted with the RNeasy kit, and a quantity of roughly 0.45 to 1 ug was reverse transcribed using random hexamers. With immunoSEQ multiplex PCR, TCR beta CDR3 was amplified across 54 Vbeta and 13 Jbeta. TCRdb passed the immunoSEQ multiplex PCR reads through MiXCR, listing each CDR3 protein once. The sample shows around 20,000 distinct CDR3 sequences, approximately 96% of them seen only once. Regarding this clonotype: Antigen unknown.

This TCR came from a human donor in good health. Sequenced: CD8+ T cells from PBMCs. This sequence joins TRBV29-1 and TRBJ2-3; D gene uncertain. The CDR3, as DNA: TGCAGCGTTGAAGTTAGCCCAGATACGCAGTATTTT. Its translation is CSVEVSPDTQYF.